Following are 4 T cell receptor beta chains from one sample sequenced in a study of blood T cell repertoires in COVID-19 (dated by TCRdb to 2019 to 2021). The protocol used for the library was the immunoSEQ multiplex PCR assay. TCRdb re-hosts the immuneACCESS table, in-frame sequences only. Its copies lack some clones; in the studies checked, an unresolved V gene accounts for under half of them, and the cause for the rest is not known. This sample has fewer than 350,000 clones in its table, and around 88% of those were observed once. Of the sample, about 6% falls within the top ten clones. The sequencing sample was made of PBMCs or T cells enriched from blood (not recorded which). The receptors were sampled from a middle-aged woman who had recovered from COVID-19.

The chain employs TRBV7-3 and TRBJ2-3; 10 bases match TRBD2. Germline V gives CDR1 SGHTA, CDR2 FQGTGA. Trimming took 8 bases from V and 5 from J; bases not matched to a gene: 7. The CDR3 totals 14 residues. The CDR3 reads CASALAGVEDTQYF. CDR3 DNA: TGTGCCAGCGCTCTAGCGGGAGTAGAAGATACGCAGTATTTT. The full variable domain, rest sourced from reference TRBV7-3 and TRBJ2-3, is GAGVSQTPSNKVTEKGKYVELRCDPISGHTALYWYRQSLGQGPEFLIYFQGTGAADDSGLPNDRFFAVRPEGSVSTLKIQRTERGDSAVYLCASALAGVEDTQYFGPGTRLTVL.

The chain recombines TRBV5-1 with TRBJ2-2, with 9 bases that match TRBD1. There are 14 residues in the CDR3. Germline V gene sequence: CDR1 SGHRS, CDR2 YFSETQ. J was trimmed by 7 bases and V by 4 bases; bases with no gene match: 5. The CDR3 region is CASSRTGEDGELFF. The CDR3 nucleotides read TGCGCCAGCAGCAGGACAGGGGAAGACGGGGAGCTGTTTTTT.

V usage is TRBV9 and J usage is TRBJ1-5, with 7 bases identical to TRBD1. V lost 6 bases and J lost 0; bases outside the gene matches: 3. Germline-derived CDR1 and CDR2 are SGDLS and YYNGEE. The CDR3 contains 14 residues. The CDR3 spells CASNRGDSNQPQHF. CDR3 nucleotide sequence: TGTGCCAGCAACAGGGGAGATAGCAATCAGCCCCAGCATTTT.

The chain employs TRBV4-1 and TRBJ2-1; TRBD2 aligns across 8 bases. The junction had 13 bases not matched to a gene; V was cut back by 4 bases and J by 8 bases. This CDR3 region has 16 residues. Per the germline V gene, CDR1 is MGHRA and CDR2 is YSYEKL. The CDR3: CASSRPVRGTRYEQFF. The CDR3 bases are TGCGCCAGCAGCCGCCCTGTGAGGGGGACTAGGTATGAGCAGTTCTTC.